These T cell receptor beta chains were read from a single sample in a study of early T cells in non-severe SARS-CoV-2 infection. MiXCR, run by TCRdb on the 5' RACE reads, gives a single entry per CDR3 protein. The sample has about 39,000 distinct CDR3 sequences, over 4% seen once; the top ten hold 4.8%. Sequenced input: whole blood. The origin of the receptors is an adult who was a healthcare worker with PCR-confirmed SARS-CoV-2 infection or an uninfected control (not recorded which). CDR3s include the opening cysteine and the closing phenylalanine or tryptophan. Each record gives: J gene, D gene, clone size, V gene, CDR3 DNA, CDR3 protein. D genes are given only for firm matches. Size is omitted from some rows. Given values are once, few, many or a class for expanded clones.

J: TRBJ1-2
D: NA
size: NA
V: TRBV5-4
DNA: TGTGCCAGCAGCTTTATCAGCGTAAACCATCTTGGCTACACCTTC
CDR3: CASSFISVNHLGYTF

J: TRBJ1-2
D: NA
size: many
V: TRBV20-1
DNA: TGCAGTGCTAGAGATGTGTGGCGCGGCTACACCTTC
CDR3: CSARDVWRGYTF

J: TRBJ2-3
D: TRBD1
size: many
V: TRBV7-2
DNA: TGTGCCAGCAGCCGTACCACCGGGACAGGGGAAAATACGCAGTATTTT
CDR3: CASSRTTGTGENTQYF

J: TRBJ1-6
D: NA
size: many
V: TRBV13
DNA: TGTGCCAGCAGCCAGAGGGCTTCACCCCTCCACTTT
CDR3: CASSQRASPLHF

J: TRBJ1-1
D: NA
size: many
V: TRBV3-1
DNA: TGTGCCAGCAGCCAAGATATAAAGGTTGAAGGCACTGAAGCTTTCTTT
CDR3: CASSQDIKVEGTEAFF

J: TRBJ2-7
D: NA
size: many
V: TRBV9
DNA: TGTGCCAGCAGCGGGGGACTGGGGGTTTCCTACGAGCAGTACTTC
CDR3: CASSGGLGVSYEQYF

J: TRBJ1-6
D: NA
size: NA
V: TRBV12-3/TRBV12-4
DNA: TGTGCCAGCAGTCGCCTCGGGGCTGGATATAATTCACCCCTCCACTTT
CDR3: CASSRLGAGYNSPLHF

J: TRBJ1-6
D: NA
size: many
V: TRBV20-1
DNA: TGCAGTGCTAGAGGCGGGGACGGGTCACCCCTCCACTTT
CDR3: CSARGGDGSPLHF

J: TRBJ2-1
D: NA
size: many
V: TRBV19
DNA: TGTGCCAGTAGTATGGCGGAATTTCTCTACAATGAGCAGTTCTTC
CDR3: CASSMAEFLYNEQFF

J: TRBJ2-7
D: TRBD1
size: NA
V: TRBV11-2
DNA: TGTGCCAGCAGCCCATCTTTTGGGACAGGGCCTACCTACGAGCAGTACTTC
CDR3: CASSPSFGTGPTYEQYF